This T cell receptor (beta chain) was identified during a study of T cells after yellow fever vaccination. Study as a whole: Fractions low in cell number were prepared with SMART-Seq v4 Ultra Low Input. Regarding the study as a whole: Sorted repertoires could include abundant contaminating clonotypes from bulk cells. Weaker in magnitude, the secondary response showed a faster peak on day 5 versus 15.

Germline V lookup: CDR1 MNHNY, CDR2 SVGAGI (reference sequence). CDR3 length: 17 residues. V shed 0 bases and J shed 2 bases, with 14 bases lying between them. Remarks on this clonotype: No antigen is known for it.

TCR cDNA, made by 5'RACE template switching, carried an added universal primer site and UMIs. TCRdb processed the 5' RACE reads anew with MiXCR; each CDR3 protein has one entry. The sample contains around 200,000 distinct CDR3 sequences, roughly 11% of which appear only once. This clonotype was sampled from a man between 18 and 35 years old who received the YFV17D yellow fever vaccine. Sequencing used CD8+ T cells sorted from PBMCs, obtained 15 days after the yellow fever booster vaccination. This sequence joins TRBV6-6 and TRBJ1-3; D is undetermined. CDR3 amino acids: CASSYSATTHTGNTIYF. CDR3 DNA: TGTGCCAGCAGTTACTCCGCAACCACACATACTGGAAACACCATATATTTT.